This TCR beta chain was found in a study of cytomegalovirus exposure and HLA in healthy donors. Study-wide findings and caveats: Most observed TCR sequences were rare, whereas some public TCRs were detected in many donors. Later, an analysis found that TCR clusters from the first cohort tended to co-occur in the 90 to 150 validation repertoires. Cytomegalovirus-associated status was assigned to 164 TCR beta chains. In vitro confirmation showed a few CMV-associated chains to be CMV antigen specific.

About this clone: The target antigen is unknown.

Trimming took 4 bases from V and 1 from J, leaving 7 bases between them. Germline V CDR1 and CDR2: KGHSH, LQKENI. The CDR3 consists of 13 residues. Some clones are missing from TCRdb's copy, which holds only in-frame ones; the method was immunoSEQ multiplex PCR. The sample lists about 83,000 clones; about 96% were seen once. This chain links TRBV18 with TRBJ1-2; D unresolved. This TCR derives from a young woman in good health and CMV-seronegative. The sequencing input was PBMCs. The CDR3 spells CASSRTDNYGYTF. In DNA form, the CDR3 reads TGTGCCAGCTCACGAACAGATAACTATGGCTACACCTTC.